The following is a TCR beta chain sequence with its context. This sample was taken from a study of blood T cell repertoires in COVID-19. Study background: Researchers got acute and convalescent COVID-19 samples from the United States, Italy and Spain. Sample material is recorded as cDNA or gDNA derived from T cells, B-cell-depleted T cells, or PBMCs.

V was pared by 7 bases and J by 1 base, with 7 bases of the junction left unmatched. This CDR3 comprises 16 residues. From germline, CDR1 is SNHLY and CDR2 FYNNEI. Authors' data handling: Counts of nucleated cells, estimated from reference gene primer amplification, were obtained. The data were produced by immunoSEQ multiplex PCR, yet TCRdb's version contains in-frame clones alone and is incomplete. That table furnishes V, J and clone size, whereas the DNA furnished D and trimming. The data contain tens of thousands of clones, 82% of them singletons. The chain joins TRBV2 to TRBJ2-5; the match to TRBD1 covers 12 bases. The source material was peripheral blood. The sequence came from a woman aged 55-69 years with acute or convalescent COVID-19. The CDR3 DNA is TGTGCCAGCAATATGCGGGACAGGGGGCTCCAAGAGACCCAGTACTTC. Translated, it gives CASNMRDRGLQETQYF.